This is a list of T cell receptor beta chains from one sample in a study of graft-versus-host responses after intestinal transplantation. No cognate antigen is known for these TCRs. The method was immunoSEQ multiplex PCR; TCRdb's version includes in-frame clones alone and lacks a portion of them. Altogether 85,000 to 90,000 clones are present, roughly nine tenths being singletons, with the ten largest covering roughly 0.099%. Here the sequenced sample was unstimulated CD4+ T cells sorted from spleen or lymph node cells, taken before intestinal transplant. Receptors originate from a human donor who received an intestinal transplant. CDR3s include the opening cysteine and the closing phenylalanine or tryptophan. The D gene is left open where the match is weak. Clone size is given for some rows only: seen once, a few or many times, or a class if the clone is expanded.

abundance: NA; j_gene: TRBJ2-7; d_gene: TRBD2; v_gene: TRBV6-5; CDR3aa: CASRGLAGGYEQYF; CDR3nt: TGTGCCAGCAGGGGACTAGCGGGGGGGTACGAGCAGTACTTC
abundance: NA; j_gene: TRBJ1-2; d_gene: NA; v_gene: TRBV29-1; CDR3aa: CSVELRGSGGYTF; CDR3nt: TGCAGCGTCGAACTAAGGGGCTCCGGTGGCTACACCTTC
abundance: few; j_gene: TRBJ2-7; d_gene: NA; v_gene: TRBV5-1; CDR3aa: CASSPNSYEQYF; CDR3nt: TGCGCCAGCAGCCCCAACTCCTACGAGCAGTACTTC
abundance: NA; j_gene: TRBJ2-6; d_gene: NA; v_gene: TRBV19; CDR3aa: CASNPTGANVLTF; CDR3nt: TGTGCCAGTAACCCTACCGGGGCCAACGTCCTGACTTTC
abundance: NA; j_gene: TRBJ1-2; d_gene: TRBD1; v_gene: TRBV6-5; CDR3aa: CASSSPGTGIYGYTF; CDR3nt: TGTGCCAGCAGCTCACCCGGGACAGGGATCTATGGCTACACCTTC
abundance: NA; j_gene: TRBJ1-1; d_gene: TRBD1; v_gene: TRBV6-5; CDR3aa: CASRQGGSTEAFF; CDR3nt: TGTGCCAGCAGACAGGGGGGAAGTACTGAAGCTTTCTTT
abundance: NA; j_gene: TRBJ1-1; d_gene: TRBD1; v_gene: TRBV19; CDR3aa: CASNYRGVTEAFF; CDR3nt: TGTGCCAGTAATTACAGGGGCGTCACTGAAGCTTTCTTT
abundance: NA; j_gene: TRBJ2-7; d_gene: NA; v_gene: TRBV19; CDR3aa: CASSIAGVTYEQYF; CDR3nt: TGTGCCAGTAGTATAGCGGGGGTCACCTACGAGCAGTACTTC
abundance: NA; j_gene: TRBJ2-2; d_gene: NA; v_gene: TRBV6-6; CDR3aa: CASTTRGLASHGELFF; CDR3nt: TGTGCCAGCACTACTAGGGGGCTAGCGAGTCACGGGGAGCTGTTTTTT
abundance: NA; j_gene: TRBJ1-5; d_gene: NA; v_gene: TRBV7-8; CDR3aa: CASSLAGGSRQPQHF; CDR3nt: TGTGCCAGCAGCTTAGCGGGGGGGTCCCGTCAGCCCCAGCATTTT
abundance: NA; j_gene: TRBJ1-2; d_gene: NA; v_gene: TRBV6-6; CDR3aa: CASSGGVYGYTF; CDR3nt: TGTGCCAGCTCGGGCGGGGTCTATGGCTACACCTTC
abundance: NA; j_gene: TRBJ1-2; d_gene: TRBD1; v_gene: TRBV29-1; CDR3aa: CSVEDLRQGAGYTF; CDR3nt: TGCAGCGTTGAAGATCTTCGACAGGGGGCAGGCTACACCTTC
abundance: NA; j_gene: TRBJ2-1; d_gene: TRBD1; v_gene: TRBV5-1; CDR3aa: CASSAGTGTYNEQFF; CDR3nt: TGCGCCAGCAGCGCCGGGACAGGGACATACAATGAGCAGTTCTTC
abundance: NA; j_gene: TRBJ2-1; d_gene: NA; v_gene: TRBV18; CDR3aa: CASSTIRNEQFF; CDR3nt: TGTGCCAGCTCGACTATTCGCAATGAGCAGTTCTTC
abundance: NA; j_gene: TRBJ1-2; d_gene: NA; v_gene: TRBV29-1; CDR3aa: CSVGGRANYGYTF; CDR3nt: TGCAGCGTTGGGGGCAGAGCTAACTATGGCTACACCTTC
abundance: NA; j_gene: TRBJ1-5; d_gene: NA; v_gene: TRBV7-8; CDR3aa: CASSPVSNQPQHF; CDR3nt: TGTGCCAGCAGCCCCGTTAGCAATCAGCCCCAGCATTTT
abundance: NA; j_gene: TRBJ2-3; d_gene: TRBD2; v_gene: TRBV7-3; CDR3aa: CASSSRTSGASTDTQYF; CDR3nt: TGTGCCAGCAGCTCCCGGACTAGCGGGGCTAGCACAGATACGCAGTATTTT
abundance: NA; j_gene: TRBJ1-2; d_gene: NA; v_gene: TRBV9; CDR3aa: CASSREEGGGYTF; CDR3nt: TGTGCCAGCAGCCGGGAGGAGGGGGGTGGCTACACCTTC
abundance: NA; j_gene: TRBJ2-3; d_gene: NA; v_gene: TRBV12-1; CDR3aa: CASSFRPAGTLTDTQYF; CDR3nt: TGTGCCAGCAGCTTTCGACCAGCGGGAACACTCACAGATACGCAGTATTTT
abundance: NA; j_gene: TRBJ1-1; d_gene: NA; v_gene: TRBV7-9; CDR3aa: CASSHRGGSHTEAFF; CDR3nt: TGTGCCAGCAGCCATAGGGGGGGGTCTCACACTGAAGCTTTCTTT
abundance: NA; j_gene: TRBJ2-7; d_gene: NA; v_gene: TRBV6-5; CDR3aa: CASRSNGGSYEQYF; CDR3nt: TGTGCCAGCAGGTCAAATGGGGGGAGCTACGAGCAGTACTTC
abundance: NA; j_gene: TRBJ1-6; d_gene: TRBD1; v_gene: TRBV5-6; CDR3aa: CASSLRQGARLSYNSPLHF; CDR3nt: TGTGCCAGCAGCCTACGACAGGGGGCGAGGTTATCCTATAATTCACCCCTCCACTTT
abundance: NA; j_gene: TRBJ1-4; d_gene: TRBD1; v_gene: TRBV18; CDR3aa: CASSPGRGRTEKLFF; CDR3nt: TGTGCCAGCTCACCCGGGAGGGGGCGGACTGAAAAACTGTTTTTT
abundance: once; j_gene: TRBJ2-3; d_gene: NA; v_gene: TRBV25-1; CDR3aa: CAGSEYGRVWDTQYF; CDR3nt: TGTGCCGGCAGTGAATATGGCAGGGTTTGGGATACGCAGTATTTT
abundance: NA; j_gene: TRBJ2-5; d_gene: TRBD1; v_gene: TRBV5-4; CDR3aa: CASRPQGVVETQYF; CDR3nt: TGTGCCAGCAGACCACAGGGGGTGGTAGAGACCCAGTACTTC
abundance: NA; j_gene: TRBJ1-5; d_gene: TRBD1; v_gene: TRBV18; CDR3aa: CASSQGTDNQPQHF; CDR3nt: TGTGCCAGCTCACAAGGGACAGACAATCAGCCCCAGCATTTT
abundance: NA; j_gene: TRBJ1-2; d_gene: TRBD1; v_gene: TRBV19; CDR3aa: CASTPTGRGPHGYTF; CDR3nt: TGTGCCAGTACCCCAACCGGCAGGGGGCCTCATGGCTACACCTTC
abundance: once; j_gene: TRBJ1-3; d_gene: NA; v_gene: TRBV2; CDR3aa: CAGGSSGNTIYF; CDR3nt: TGTGCCGGGGGCAGCTCTGGAAACACCATATATTTT
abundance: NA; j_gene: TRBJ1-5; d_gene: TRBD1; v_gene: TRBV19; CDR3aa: CASSIQGAFNQPQHF; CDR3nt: TGTGCCAGTAGTATCCAGGGGGCCTTCAATCAGCCCCAGCATTTT
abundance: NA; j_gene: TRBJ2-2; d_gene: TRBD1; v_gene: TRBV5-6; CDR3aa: CASSLSGTGDPGELFF; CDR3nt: TGTGCCAGCAGCTTGAGCGGGACAGGGGATCCCGGGGAGCTGTTTTTT
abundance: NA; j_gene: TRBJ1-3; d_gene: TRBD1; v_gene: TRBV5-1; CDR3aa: CASSLGVKGQDLSGNTIYF; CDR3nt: TGCGCCAGCAGCTTGGGGGTCAAGGGACAGGATCTCTCTGGAAACACCATATATTTT
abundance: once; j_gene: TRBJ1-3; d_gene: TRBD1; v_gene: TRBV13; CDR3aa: CASSHGQGSGNTIYF; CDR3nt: TGTGCCAGCAGCCACGGACAGGGTTCGGGAAACACCATATATTTT
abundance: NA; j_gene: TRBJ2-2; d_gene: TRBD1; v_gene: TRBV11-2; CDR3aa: CASSLVGNRGLTGELFF; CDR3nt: TGTGCCAGCAGCTTAGTGGGGAACAGGGGGCTCACCGGGGAGCTGTTTTTT
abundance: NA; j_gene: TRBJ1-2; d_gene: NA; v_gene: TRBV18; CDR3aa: CASSPSQGGLYGYTF; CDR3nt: TGTGCCAGCTCACCATCCCAGGGAGGCCTCTATGGCTACACCTTC
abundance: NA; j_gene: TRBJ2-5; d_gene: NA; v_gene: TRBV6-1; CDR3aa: CASSEGTHKETQYF; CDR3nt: TGTGCCAGCAGTGAAGGGACTCATAAAGAGACCCAGTACTTC
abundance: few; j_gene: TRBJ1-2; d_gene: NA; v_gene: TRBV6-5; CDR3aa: CASSYGGTSPPGGYTF; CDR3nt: TGTGCCAGCAGTTACGGCGGAACTTCACCTCCTGGTGGCTACACCTTC
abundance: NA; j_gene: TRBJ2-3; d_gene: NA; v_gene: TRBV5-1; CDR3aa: CASSLVRVADTQYF; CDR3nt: TGCGCCAGCAGCTTGGTCAGGGTGGCAGATACGCAGTATTTT
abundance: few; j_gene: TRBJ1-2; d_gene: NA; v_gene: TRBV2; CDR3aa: CASSERREHGYTF; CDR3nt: TGTGCCAGCAGTGAACGGCGGGAACATGGCTACACCTTC
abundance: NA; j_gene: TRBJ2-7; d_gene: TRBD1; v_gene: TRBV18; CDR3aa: CASSPGQDDYEQYF; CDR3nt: TGTGCCAGCTCACCGGGACAGGATGACTACGAGCAGTACTTC
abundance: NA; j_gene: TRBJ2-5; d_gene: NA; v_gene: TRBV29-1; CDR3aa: CSVVAGQETQYF; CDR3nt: TGCAGCGTTGTTGCGGGCCAAGAGACCCAGTACTTC
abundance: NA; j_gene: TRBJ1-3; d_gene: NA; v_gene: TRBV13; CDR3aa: CASSKQAGNTIYF; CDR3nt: TGTGCCAGCAGCAAACAGGCTGGAAACACCATATATTTT
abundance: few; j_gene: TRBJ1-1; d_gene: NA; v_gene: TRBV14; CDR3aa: CASSQDGREAFF; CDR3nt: TGTGCCAGCAGCCAAGATGGGAGGGAAGCTTTCTTT
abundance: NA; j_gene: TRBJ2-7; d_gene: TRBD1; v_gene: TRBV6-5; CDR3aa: CASSYSVTGGAYEQYF; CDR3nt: TGTGCCAGCAGTTACTCGGTGACAGGGGGGGCCTACGAGCAGTACTTC
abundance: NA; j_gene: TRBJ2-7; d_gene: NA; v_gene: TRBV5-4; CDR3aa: CASSGNSYEQYF; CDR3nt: TGTGCCAGCTCCGGGAATTCCTACGAGCAGTACTTC
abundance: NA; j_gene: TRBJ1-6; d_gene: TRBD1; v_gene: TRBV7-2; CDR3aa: CASSRDRAEYRSPLHF; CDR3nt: TGTGCCAGCAGCAGAGACAGGGCCGAGTACAGATCACCCCTCCACTTT